Presented here are 29 T cell receptor beta chains from one specimen sequenced in a study of shared clonotypes between healthy human individuals. Sequencing used immunoSEQ multiplex PCR; TCRdb keeps in-frame clones, though not all of them. The sample records roughly 1,100,000 clones, roughly 70% being singletons. Sequenced material: memory CD4+ T cells sorted from blood. The sample's subset: CD45RA-negative fraction. The receptor source for this set is a man between 18 and 29 years old in good health.

This clone has only one observation. The J gene is TRBJ2-7, the V gene TRBV5-5; TRBD2 agrees at 14 bases. The V gene end was trimmed by 6 bases and the J gene end by 8 bases; junction bases not matched to a gene: 7. This CDR3 region has 14 residues. The germline CDR1 and CDR2 sequences are SGHKS and YYEKEE (reference sequence). CDR3 in amino acids: CASTRGLAGDKQYF. The CDR3 DNA is TGTGCCAGCACCCGGGGACTAGCGGGAGACAAGCAGTACTTC.

V and J are TRBV4-1 and TRBJ1-4, with TRBD1 as a possible D gene (5 bases). Germline V gene sequence: CDR1 MGHRA, CDR2 YSYEKL. The CDR3 has 15 residues. The V end was cut by 1 base, the J end by 8 bases, with 14 bases between. As DNA, the CDR3 is TGCGCCAGCAGCCAAGCGGGGCCCTGGAGGGAAAAACTGTTTTTT. The encoded protein is CASSQAGPWREKLFF.

The gene calls are TRBV27 and TRBJ1-5; weak D call: TRBD1 (6 bases). Trimming took off 6 bases at V and 5 bases at J, with 17 bases between the two ends. CDR1 MNHEY and CDR2 SMNVEV come from the germline V gene (reference sequence). CDR3 length equals 15 residues. The chain's CDR3 is CASRRIGGPYQPQHF. In nucleotides, the CDR3 is TGTGCCAGCAGACGGATTGGGGGGCCGTATCAGCCCCAGCATTTT.

The rearrangement uses TRBV5-1 and TRBJ2-3; 7 bases are a match to TRBD2. The ends lost 4 bases at V and 5 bases at J; junction bases unmatched: 10. Germline lookup yields CDR1 SGHRS and CDR2 YFSETQ. The CDR3 has 15 amino acids. This chain's CDR3 is CASSPEGREIDTQYF. The CDR3 bases are TGCGCCAGCAGCCCGGAGGGGCGGGAGATAGATACGCAGTATTTT.

The rearrangement joins TRBV5-4 to TRBJ2-7, with D possibly being TRBD1 (7 bases). V was shortened by 1 base and J by 5 bases, with 16 bases between the two germline ends. Per germline, CDR1 SGHNT and CDR2 YYREEE (reference sequence). CDR3 length equals 15 residues. The CDR3 is CASSLLEGAVNEQYF. DNA of the CDR3: TGTGCCAGCAGCTTGTTGGAGGGGGCGGTCAACGAGCAGTACTTC.

This chain links TRBV30 with TRBJ1-3; D remains ambiguous. Germline V gene lookup returns CDR1 GTSNPN and CDR2 SVGIG (reference sequence). The V and J ends lost 4 bases and 3 bases respectively, with 4 bases between them. CDR3 length: 11 amino acids. CDR3 DNA sequence: TGTGCCTGGAACTTTGGAAACACCATATATTTT. Its translation: CAWNFGNTIYF.

This clone was counted between two and nine times. Other nucleotide sequences from this sample produce the same CDR3. This chain links TRBV5-4 with TRBJ2-5; 10 bases match TRBD1. V was clipped by 0 bases and J by 3 bases; unmatched bases: 2. The CDR3 extends over 15 amino acids. Germline V gene sequence: CDR1 SGHNT, CDR2 YYREEE (reference sequence). CDR3: CASSLVGQGKETQYF. Written as DNA, the CDR3 is TGTGCCAGCAGCTTGGTGGGACAGGGGAAAGAGACCCAGTACTTC.

The sample holds many counts of this clone. In the same sample, other DNA sequences code for this CDR3. The CDR3 DNA follows: TGTGCCAGCAGCTTGAAGGGAGTGGATACGCAGTATTTT. Amino acids: CASSLKGVDTQYF. V is TRBV5-6 and J is TRBJ2-3; maybe TRBD2 (5 bases). V was pared by 1 base and J by 6 bases, with 9 bases between. Per the germline V gene, CDR1 is SGHDT and CDR2 is YYEEEE. The CDR3 loop spans 13 amino acids.

J is TRBJ2-5 and V is TRBV10-3, with D hard to call. This CDR3 contains 13 residues. Germline V gives CDR1 ENHRY, CDR2 SYGVKD. The V end lost 4 bases, the J end lost 5 bases, and 11 bases lay between the germline ends. Written as DNA, the CDR3 is TGTGCCATCAGTGTTGGCCTAGGGGAGACCCAGTACTTC. Residues: CAISVGLGETQYF.

The gene calls are TRBV13 and TRBJ2-5; D may be TRBD1 (6 bases). The germline CDR1 and CDR2 sequences are PRHDT and FYEKMQ (reference sequence). This CDR3 is 18 amino acids long. V lost 1 base and J 0 bases, leaving 18 bases between the germline ends. The CDR3 nucleotides read TGTGCCAGCAGCTTAGCCCCCAGGGGATCGGGTCACCAAGAGACCCAGTACTTC. It translates to CASSLAPRGSGHQETQYF.

This clone has just a few counts. The chain uses TRBV6-5 and TRBJ1-1; perhaps TRBD1 as D (5 bases). CDR3 length: 16 residues. The V end lost 4 bases, the J end lost 4 bases, and 19 bases lay between the germline ends. CDR1 MNHEY and CDR2 SVGAGI come from the germline V gene. As DNA, the CDR3 is TGTGCCAGCAGTTGGGAGGGGCTGGTCGGAAGCACTGAAGCTTTCTTT. As protein: CASSWEGLVGSTEAFF.

V usage is TRBV23-1 and J usage is TRBJ1-3; D not certain. TRBV23-1 carries the ORF label, with uncertain function. The V end lost 5 bases, the J end lost 0 bases, and 11 bases lay between the germline ends. The CDR3 loop spans 15 amino acids. The CDR3, as DNA: TGCGCCAGCAGTTTGGGCCGCGTCTCTGGAAACACCATATATTTT. Its translation is CASSLGRVSGNTIYF.

The chain is built from TRBV5-1 and TRBJ2-2, with D perhaps TRBD2 (5 bases). V lost 4 bases to trimming and J lost 1 base, with 11 bases between them. The germline CDR1 and CDR2 sequences are SGHRS and YFSETQ. CDR3 length equals 15 residues. The CDR3, as DNA: TGCGCCAGCAGCAGCCGCGAGGGGAACACCGGGGAGCTGTTTTTT. This codes for CASSSREGNTGELFF.

The chain couples TRBV19 to TRBJ2-5; TRBD2 might be the D (6 bases). CDR1 is LNHDA and CDR2 is SQIVND in the germline V gene (reference sequence). CDR3 length: 14 residues. Trimming stripped 1 base from V and 5 bases from J, with 11 bases between. The CDR3 sequence is CASSIGLALETQYF. CDR3 in DNA: TGTGCCAGTAGTATAGGTCTAGCGTTGGAGACCCAGTACTTC.

The V call is TRBV7-8, the J call TRBJ2-6; 7 nucleotides agree with TRBD1. The V and J ends lost 3 bases and 0 bases, in that order; junction bases with no gene match: 8. The CDR3 contains 18 residues. The germline CDR1 and CDR2 sequences are SGHVS and FQNEAQ. The CDR3 sequence is CASSFRTGQISGANVLTF. The CDR3 nucleotides are TGTGCCAGCAGCTTTAGAACGGGACAGATCTCTGGGGCCAACGTCCTGACTTTC.

This chain links TRBV9 with TRBJ2-2, with D possibly TRBD2 on 6 matching bases. V lost 3 bases to trimming and J lost 0 bases, with 18 bases between them. Germline V gene sequence: CDR1 SGDLS, CDR2 YYNGEE. The CDR3 totals 18 residues. This CDR3 is CASSAAGRGHANTGELFF. DNA of the CDR3: TGTGCCAGCAGCGCCGCGGGGCGGGGCCACGCGAACACCGGGGAGCTGTTTTTT.

V usage is TRBV6-1 and J usage is TRBJ2-7; D is uncertain. CDR1 and CDR2 from the germline V gene are MNHNS and SASEGT. This CDR3 contains 13 residues. Trimming took 10 bases from V and 5 from J, leaving 18 bases between them. The CDR3 region has the DNA TGTGCCATTAAGACACCCTTGTTAGACGAGCAGTACTTC. Protein sequence: CAIKTPLLDEQYF.

V is TRBV30 and J is TRBJ1-6; 8 nucleotides match TRBD1. The CDR3 consists of 13 residues. Germline V CDR1 and CDR2: GTSNPN, SVGIG (reference sequence). The V and J ends lost 7 bases and 5 bases, in that order; junction bases with no gene match: 4. CDR3 in DNA: TGTGCCTACTCAGGGGGCAATAATTCACCCCTCCACTTT. The encoded protein is CAYSGGNNSPLHF. The full variable domain, rest sourced from reference TRBV30 and TRBJ1-6, is SQTIHQWPATLVQPVGSPLSLECTVEGTSNPNLYWYRQAAGRGLQLLFYSVGIGQISSEVPQNLSASRPQDRQFILSSKKLLLSDSGFYLCAYSGGNNSPLHFGNGTRLTVT.

As concerns this clone: Other DNA sequences in this specimen translate into the identical CDR3. The rearrangement joins TRBV11-2 to TRBJ2-3; no firm D call. The CDR3 consists of 13 residues. CDR1 and CDR2 from the germline V gene are SGHAT and FQNNGV. Trimming cost V 3 bases and J 3 bases, with 7 bases left between them. CDR3 protein: CASSLWGTDTQYF. The CDR3 DNA is TGTGCCAGCAGCTTGTGGGGTACAGATACGCAGTATTTT.

Only one count was recorded for this clone. This chain uses TRBV5-1 with TRBJ2-1, with 11 bases matching TRBD2. CDR1 and CDR2 (germline): SGHRS, YFSETQ. The CDR3 contains 17 residues. V gave up 0 bases and J gave up 7 bases; unmatched junction bases: 9. Here the CDR3 DNA reads TGCGCCAGCAGCTTGGGGCTAGCGGGAGGCCTGGGAAATGAGCAGTTCTTC. Translation: CASSLGLAGGLGNEQFF. The full variable domain, in which reference TRBV5-1 and TRBJ2-1 provide the parts outside the CDR3, is KAGVTQTPRYLIKTRGQQVTLSCSPISGHRSVSWYQQTPGQGLQFLFEYFSETQRNKGNFPGRFSGRQFSNSRSEMNVSTLELGDSALYLCASSLGLAGGLGNEQFFGPGTRLTVL.

V gene TRBV2 combines with J gene TRBJ1-6; no clear D gene. CDR3 length: 14 amino acids. Germline V lookup: CDR1 SNHLY, CDR2 FYNNEI. The germline V and J ends were trimmed by 8 bases and 11 bases, with 19 bases remaining between them. The CDR3 sequence is CASLPRSREAPLHF. CDR3 in DNA: TGTGCCAGCCTTCCGAGGTCCCGGGAGGCACCCCTCCACTTT.

The chain combines TRBV27 with TRBJ1-2; D gene unclear. The length of the CDR3 is 12 residues. V was trimmed by 10 bases and J by 8 bases, leaving 17 bases between them. Germline V CDR1 and CDR2: MNHEY, SMNVEV (reference sequence). DNA for the CDR3: TGTGCCACTGGACGTGAGGGCGGAGGCTACACCTTC. It codes for CATGREGGGYTF.

For the CDR3, the DNA is TGTGCCACCAGAGGAGATAGGGTGGGTAATTCACCCCTCCACTTT. Translated: CATRGDRVGNSPLHF. The gene calls are TRBV15 and TRBJ1-6; D ambiguous. The CDR3 covers 15 residues. V was shortened by 6 bases and J by 6 bases, with 15 bases between the two germline ends. Germline values: CDR1 LNHNV, CDR2 YYDKDF (reference sequence).

There are a few counts of this clone. The chain joins TRBV5-4 to TRBJ1-4; the D is unclear. Germline CDR1 SGHNT, CDR2 YYREEE (reference sequence). The V and J ends lost 0 bases and 4 bases respectively, with 10 bases between them. This CDR3 has 15 amino acids. CDR3 nucleotide sequence: TGTGCCAGCAGCTTGGCCGATAACTATAATGAAAAACTGTTTTTT. It is translated as CASSLADNYNEKLFF.

The chain recombines TRBV2 with TRBJ1-5, with 7 bases identical to TRBD1. This CDR3 has 13 amino acids. The junction had 5 bases not matched to a gene; V was cut back by 7 bases and J by 5 bases. Germline lookup yields CDR1 SNHLY and CDR2 FYNNEI. The CDR3 nucleotides read TGTGCCAGCAACAGGGGAGGCTATCAGCCCCAGCATTTT. Amino acid sequence: CASNRGGYQPQHF.

This clone was detected a few times. The chain is built from TRBV30 and TRBJ2-2, with 7 bases that match TRBD1. CDR1 and CDR2 from the germline V gene are GTSNPN and SVGIG (reference sequence). Trimming took 0 bases from V and 0 from J; bases not matched to a gene: 13. This CDR3 spans 19 amino acids. CDR3 in DNA: TGTGCCTGGAGTGTAACCGGATCGTGGACAGGCACGAACACCGGGGAGCTGTTTTTT. This translates into CAWSVTGSWTGTNTGELFF.

The chain has TRBV28 and TRBJ1-2; D possibly corresponds to TRBD1 (5 bases). This CDR3 region has 14 residues. The germline gives CDR1 MDHEN, CDR2 SYDVKM. Trimming removed 6 bases at V and 4 bases at J, with 15 bases between. In DNA form, the CDR3 reads TGTGCCAGCAGCCAATTGTGGGACTCCTATGGCTACACCTTC. Translated: CASSQLWDSYGYTF.

This clone was counted a few times. This chain uses TRBV19 with TRBJ1-2; D is unresolved. V lost 5 bases and J lost 4, with 17 bases in between. This CDR3 has 15 residues. Germline V gives CDR1 LNHDA, CDR2 SQIVND (reference sequence). This CDR3 reads CASSDNAPPGYGYTF. The CDR3 region has the DNA TGTGCCAGTAGTGACAATGCTCCTCCGGGCTATGGCTACACCTTC.

This clone occurred many times. This rearrangement joins TRBV6-6 to TRBJ1-1, with 8 positions matching TRBD1. CDR1 and CDR2 (germline): MNHNY, SVGAGI (reference sequence). Losses at the gene ends were 4 bases for V and 1 base for J; bases not matched to a gene: 5. This CDR3 region has 15 residues. The CDR3 DNA sequence: TGTGCCAGCAGTTTTGGACAGGGTGCGAACACTGAAGCTTTCTTT. Its protein is CASSFGQGANTEAFF.